The 10 T cell receptor beta chains below all came from one sample that was sequenced in a study of molecular identifiers for immune sequencing clone quantification (dated by TCRdb to between 2017 and 2018). The library was produced with PCR. The reads were generated on an Illumina HiSeq 4000. In TCRdb, the public reads were trimmed at Q25 with fastp and aligned with MiXCR, with productive beta chains retained. Entries are consolidated by CDR3 protein sequence, retaining the most common genes and DNA. Counted in this sample were 60,000 to 65,000 distinct CDR3 sequences; under 20% of them appeared once. The ten largest make up more than 1.3% of the sample. Material for sequencing was naive CD8+ T cells from blood, with Jurkat cell RNA spiked in. Reading the label with the study, this specimen's cell subset or site is: FACS-sorted CD8+CD4-CCR7+CD45RA+ naive T cells. The receptors derive from a human donor in good health. Some libraries in this study had Jurkat cell RNA spiked in.

The chain links TRBV24-1 to TRBJ1-1; D uncertain. This CDR3 has 13 amino acids. Germline CDR1 KGHDR, CDR2 SFDVKD. The V end lost 3 bases, the J end lost 7 bases, and 11 bases lay between the germline ends. This CDR3 reads CATSDQGLGEAFF. For the CDR3, the DNA is TGTGCCACCAGTGATCAAGGGTTGGGTGAAGCTTTCTTT.

In its sample, this clonotype was seen once. This clone may be a read error of a much larger clone one base away. This chain uses TRBV12-3 or TRBV12-4 with TRBJ2-1, with a tentative D call TRBD1 (5 bases). V lost 5 bases and J 2 bases, leaving 13 bases between the germline ends. This CDR3 is built from 15 residues. CDR3 region: CASSLRGRPYNEQFF. As DNA, the CDR3 is TGTGCCAGCAGTCTAAGGGGCAGGCCCTACAATGAGCAGTTCTTC.

This clonotype was seen many times. The gene calls are TRBV10-2 and TRBJ2-1; weak D call: TRBD1 (5 bases). V lost 11 bases, J lost 2 bases, and 22 bases lay in between. The CDR3 totals 16 residues. CDR1 and CDR2 from the germline V gene are WSHSY and SAAADI. The CDR3 here is CACTEVGLGAYNEQFF. The CDR3 region has the DNA TGCGCCTGCACCGAGGTCGGATTAGGGGCCTACAATGAGCAGTTCTTC.

Of note for this clonotype: A much larger clone differs by one base, so this may be a read error. This chain connects TRBV6-2 or TRBV6-3 to TRBJ1-6; tentative D call: TRBD1 (6 bases). Germline V gene data show CDR1 as MNHEY and CDR2 as SVGEGT. The CDR3 contains 15 residues. Trimming pared 5 bases from V and 6 bases from J, leaving 14 bases between. The CDR3 loop reads CASSQGIGGNSPLHF. CDR3 coding DNA: TGTGCCAGCAGTCAAGGTATAGGGGGTAATTCACCCCTCCACTTT.

This clonotype was recorded many times. This chain links TRBV6-1 with TRBJ2-7, with TRBD2 matching over 7 bases. From germline, CDR1 is MNHNS and CDR2 SASEGT. Losses at the gene ends were 6 bases for V and 2 bases for J; bases not matched to a gene: 7. This CDR3 has 14 amino acids. This CDR3 reads CASSDTGGPYEQYF. CDR3 nucleotides: TGTGCCAGCAGCGATACGGGGGGTCCCTACGAGCAGTACTTC.

Note on this clonotype: A much larger clone lies a single base off, so this may be a read error. The chain combines TRBV2 with TRBJ1-5; TRBD1 matches at 7 bases. The CDR3 is made up of 12 amino acids. In germline, CDR1 is SNHLY, CDR2 FYNNEI. The CDR3 region is CASKGANQSQHF. Written as DNA, the CDR3 is TGTGCCAGCAAGGGGGCTAATCAGTCCCAGCATTTT.

This clonotype was recorded at least ten times. The chain is built from TRBV6-1 and TRBJ2-7, with 8 bases aligning to TRBD2. V was clipped by 1 base and J by 3 bases; unmatched bases: 5. The germline V gene encodes CDR1 MNHNS and CDR2 SASEGT. CDR3 length: 15 amino acids. The CDR3 nucleotides read TGTGCCAGCAGTGAAGTTGGGACTAGTGTCTACGAGCAGTACTTC. Translated: CASSEVGTSVYEQYF.

As concerns this clonotype: At one of its ends the junction is not consistent with the germline gene, which may arise from a read error. The chain links TRBV7-8 to TRBJ2-1, with TRBD2 identical over 9 bases. The CDR3 contains 20 residues. Germline CDR1 and CDR2: SGHVS and FQNEAQ. CDR3 in amino acids: CASSYPRVASGISSYNGQFF. The CDR3 bases are TGTGCCAGCAGCTACCCGAGGGTCGCTAGCGGGATCAGCTCCTACAATGGGCAGTTCTTC.

Ten or more counts support this clonotype. The rearrangement joins TRBV12-3 or TRBV12-4 to TRBJ2-1; the D is unclear. Trimming pared 0 bases from V and 9 bases from J, leaving 12 bases between. This CDR3 is 14 amino acids long. CDR3: CASSLAMLFGEQFF. CDR3 DNA sequence: TGTGCCAGCAGTTTAGCAATGTTATTCGGTGAGCAGTTCTTC.

As to this clonotype: One base away lies a much larger clone, so this may be a sequencing read error. J is TRBJ2-2 and V is TRBV7-9, with no clear D. The CDR3 length is 14 residues. Trimming shortened V by 4 bases and J by 6 bases, and 12 bases separated the two germline ends. Germline V gene sequence: CDR1 SEHNR, CDR2 FQNEAQ (reference sequence). CDR3 DNA sequence: TGTGCCAGCAGCTCAAGTGAGCTCCCCGGGGAGCTGTTTTTT. This gives the protein CASSSSELPGELFF.